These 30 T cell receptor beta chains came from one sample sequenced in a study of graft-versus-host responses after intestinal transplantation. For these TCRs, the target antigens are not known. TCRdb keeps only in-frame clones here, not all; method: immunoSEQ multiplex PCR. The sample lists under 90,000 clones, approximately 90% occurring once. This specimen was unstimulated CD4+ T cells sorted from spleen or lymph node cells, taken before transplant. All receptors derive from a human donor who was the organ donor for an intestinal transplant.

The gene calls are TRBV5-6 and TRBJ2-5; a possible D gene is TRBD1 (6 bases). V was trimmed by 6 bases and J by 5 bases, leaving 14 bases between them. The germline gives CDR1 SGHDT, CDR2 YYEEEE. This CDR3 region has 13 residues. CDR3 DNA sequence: TGTGCCAGCACCCCAGACAGGACGGAGACCCAGTACTTC. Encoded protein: CASTPDRTETQYF.

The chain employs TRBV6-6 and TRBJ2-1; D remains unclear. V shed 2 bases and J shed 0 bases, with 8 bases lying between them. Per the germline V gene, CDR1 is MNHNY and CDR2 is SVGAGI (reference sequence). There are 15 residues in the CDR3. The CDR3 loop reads CASSYAINSYNEQFF. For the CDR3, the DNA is TGTGCCAGCAGTTACGCGATTAACTCCTACAATGAGCAGTTCTTC.

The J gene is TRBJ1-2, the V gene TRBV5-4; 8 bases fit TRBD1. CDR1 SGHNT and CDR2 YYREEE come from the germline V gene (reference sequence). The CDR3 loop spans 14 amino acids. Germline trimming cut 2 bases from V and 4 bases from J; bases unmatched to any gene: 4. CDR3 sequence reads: CASSFDRGGYGYTF. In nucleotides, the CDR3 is TGTGCCAGCAGCTTCGACAGGGGCGGCTATGGCTACACCTTC.

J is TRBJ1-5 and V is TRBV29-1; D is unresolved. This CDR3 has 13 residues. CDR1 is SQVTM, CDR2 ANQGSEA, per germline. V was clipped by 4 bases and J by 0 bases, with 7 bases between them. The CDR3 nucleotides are TGCAGCGTTGTCCTAGATAGCAATCAGCCCCAGCATTTT. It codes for CSVVLDSNQPQHF.

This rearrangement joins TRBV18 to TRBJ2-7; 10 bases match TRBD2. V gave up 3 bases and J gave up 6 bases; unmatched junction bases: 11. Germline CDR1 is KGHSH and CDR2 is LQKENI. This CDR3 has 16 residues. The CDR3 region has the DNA TGTGCCAGCTCACCGTCTAGCGGGAGTCTGACTGGCGAGCAGTACTTC. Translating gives CASSPSSGSLTGEQYF.

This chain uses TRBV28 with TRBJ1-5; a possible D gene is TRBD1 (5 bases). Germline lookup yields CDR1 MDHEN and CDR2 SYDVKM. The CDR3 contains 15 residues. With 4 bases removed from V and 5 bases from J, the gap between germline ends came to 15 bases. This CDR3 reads CASSSPSGNHQPQHF. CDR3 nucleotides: TGTGCCAGCAGTTCACCATCAGGGAATCATCAGCCCCAGCATTTT.

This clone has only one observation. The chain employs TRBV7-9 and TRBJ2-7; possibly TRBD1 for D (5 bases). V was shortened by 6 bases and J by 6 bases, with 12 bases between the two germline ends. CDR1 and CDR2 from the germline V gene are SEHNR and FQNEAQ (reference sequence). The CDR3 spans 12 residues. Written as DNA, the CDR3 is TGTGCCAGCAGTCTTGGGGCTTTCGAGCAGTACTTC. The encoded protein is CASSLGAFEQYF.

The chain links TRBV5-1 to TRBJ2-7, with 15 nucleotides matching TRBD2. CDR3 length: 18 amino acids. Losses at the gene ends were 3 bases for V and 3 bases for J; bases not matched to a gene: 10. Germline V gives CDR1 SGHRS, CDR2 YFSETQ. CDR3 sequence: CASSSGLAGGPGIYEQYF. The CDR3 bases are TGCGCCAGCAGCTCAGGACTAGCGGGAGGGCCGGGTATCTACGAGCAGTACTTC.

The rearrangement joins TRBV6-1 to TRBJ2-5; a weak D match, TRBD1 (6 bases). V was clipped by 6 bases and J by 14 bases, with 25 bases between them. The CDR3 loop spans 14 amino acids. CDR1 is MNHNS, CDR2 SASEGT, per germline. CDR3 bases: TGTGCCAGCAGCGGGATACAGGGTTCGTGGCGAGATTACTTC. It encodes CASSGIQGSWRDYF.

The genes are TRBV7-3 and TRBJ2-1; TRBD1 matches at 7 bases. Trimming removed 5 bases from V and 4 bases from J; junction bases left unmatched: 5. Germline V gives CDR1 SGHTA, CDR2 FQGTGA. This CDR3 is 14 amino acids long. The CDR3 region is CASSAQGQYNEQFF. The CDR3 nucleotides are TGTGCCAGCAGCGCCCAGGGACAGTACAATGAGCAGTTCTTC.

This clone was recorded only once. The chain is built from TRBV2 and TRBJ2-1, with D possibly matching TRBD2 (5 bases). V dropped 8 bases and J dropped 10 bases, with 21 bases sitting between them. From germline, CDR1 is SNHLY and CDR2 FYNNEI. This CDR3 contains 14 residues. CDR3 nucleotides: TGTGCCAGCTCCTTTCAACTAGGCTTCGTGGAGCAGTTCTTC. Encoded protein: CASSFQLGFVEQFF.

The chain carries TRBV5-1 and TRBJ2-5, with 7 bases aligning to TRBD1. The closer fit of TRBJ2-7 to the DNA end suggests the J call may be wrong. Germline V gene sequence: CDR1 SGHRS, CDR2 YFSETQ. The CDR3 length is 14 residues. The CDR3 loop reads CASSLKTGSYEQYF. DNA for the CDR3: TGCGCCAGCAGCTTAAAGACAGGGTCCTACGAGCAGTACTTC.

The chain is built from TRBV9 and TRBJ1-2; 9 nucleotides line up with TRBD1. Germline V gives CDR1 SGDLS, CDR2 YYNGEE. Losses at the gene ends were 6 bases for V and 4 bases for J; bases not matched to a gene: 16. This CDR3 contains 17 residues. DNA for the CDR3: TGTGCCAGCAAAGTAGGGGGGATGTGGGACAGGGTCTATGGCTACACCTTC. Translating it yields CASKVGGMWDRVYGYTF.

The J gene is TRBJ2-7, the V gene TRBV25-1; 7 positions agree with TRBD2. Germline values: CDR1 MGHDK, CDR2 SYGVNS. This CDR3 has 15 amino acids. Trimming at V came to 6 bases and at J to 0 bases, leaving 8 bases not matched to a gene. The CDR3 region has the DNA TGTGCCAGCAGGCCCTTGGGCGGGAGCTCCTACGAGCAGTACTTC. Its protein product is CASRPLGGSSYEQYF.

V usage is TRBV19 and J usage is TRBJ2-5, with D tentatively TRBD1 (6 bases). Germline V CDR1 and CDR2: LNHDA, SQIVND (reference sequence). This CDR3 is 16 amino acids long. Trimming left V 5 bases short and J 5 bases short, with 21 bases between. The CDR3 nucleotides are TGTGCCAGTAGTCCGAACGACAGGCTCCTGGGGGAGACCCAGTACTTC. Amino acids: CASSPNDRLLGETQYF.

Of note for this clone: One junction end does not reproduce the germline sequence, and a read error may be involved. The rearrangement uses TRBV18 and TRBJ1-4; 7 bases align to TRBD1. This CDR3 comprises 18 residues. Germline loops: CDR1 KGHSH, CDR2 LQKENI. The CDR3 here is CAGSQNTAGTANNEKLFF. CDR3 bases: TGTGCCGGCTCCCAGAACACTGCCGGGACAGCGAATAATGAAAAACTGTTTTTT.

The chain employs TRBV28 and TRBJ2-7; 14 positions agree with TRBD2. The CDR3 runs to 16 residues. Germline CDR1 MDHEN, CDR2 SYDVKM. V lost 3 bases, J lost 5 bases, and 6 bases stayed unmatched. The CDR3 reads CASSFGTSGSEDEQYF. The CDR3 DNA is TGTGCCAGCAGTTTCGGGACTAGCGGGAGCGAGGACGAGCAGTACTTC.

CDR3 protein: CASSLAGTYNEQFF. The CDR3, as DNA: TGTGCCAGCAGTTTAGCGGGTACCTACAATGAGCAGTTCTTC. The chain links TRBV28 to TRBJ2-1, with a tentative D call TRBD2 (5 bases). V gave up 2 bases and J gave up 2 bases, with 7 bases separating them. Germline V lookup: CDR1 MDHEN, CDR2 SYDVKM. The CDR3 consists of 14 residues.

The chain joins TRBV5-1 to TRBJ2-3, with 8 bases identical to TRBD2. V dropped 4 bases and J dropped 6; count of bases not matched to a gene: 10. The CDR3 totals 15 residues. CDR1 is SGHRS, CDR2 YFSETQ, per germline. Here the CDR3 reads CASSPRRGGIDTQYF. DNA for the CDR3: TGCGCCAGCAGCCCCAGACGGGGGGGCATTGATACGCAGTATTTT.

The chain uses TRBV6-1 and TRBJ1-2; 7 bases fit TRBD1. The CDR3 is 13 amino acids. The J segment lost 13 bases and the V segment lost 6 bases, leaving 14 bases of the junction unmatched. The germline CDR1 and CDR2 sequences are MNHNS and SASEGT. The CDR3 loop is CASRQTGNELGTF. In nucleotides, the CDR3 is TGTGCCAGCAGACAGACAGGGAACGAGCTGGGCACCTTC.

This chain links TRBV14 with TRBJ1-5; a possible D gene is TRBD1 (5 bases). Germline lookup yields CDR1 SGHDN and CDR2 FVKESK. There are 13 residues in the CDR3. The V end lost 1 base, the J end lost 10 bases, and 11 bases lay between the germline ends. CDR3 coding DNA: TGTGCCAGCAGCCAAGTCCAGGGCGGCCCCCAGCATTTT. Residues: CASSQVQGGPQHF.

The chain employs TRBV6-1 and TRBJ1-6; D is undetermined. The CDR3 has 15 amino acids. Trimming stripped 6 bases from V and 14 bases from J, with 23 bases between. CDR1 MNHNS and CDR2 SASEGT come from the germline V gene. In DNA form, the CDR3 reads TGTGCCAGCAGATGGAGTGGCCGAACCGAACTGTCCCTCCACTTT. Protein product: CASRWSGRTELSLHF.

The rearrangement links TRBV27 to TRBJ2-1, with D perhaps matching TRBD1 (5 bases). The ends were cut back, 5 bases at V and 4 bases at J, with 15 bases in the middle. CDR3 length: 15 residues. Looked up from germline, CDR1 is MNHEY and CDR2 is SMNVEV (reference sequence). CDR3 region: CASSVKTGRYNEQFF. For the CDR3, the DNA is TGTGCCAGCAGTGTAAAAACAGGTCGATACAATGAGCAGTTCTTC.

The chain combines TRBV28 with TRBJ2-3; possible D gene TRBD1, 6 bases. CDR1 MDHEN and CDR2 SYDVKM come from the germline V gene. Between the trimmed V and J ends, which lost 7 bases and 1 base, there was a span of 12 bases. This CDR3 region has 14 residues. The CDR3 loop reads CASTLGAGTDTQYF. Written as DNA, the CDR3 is TGTGCCAGCACCCTGGGGGCTGGCACAGATACGCAGTATTTT.

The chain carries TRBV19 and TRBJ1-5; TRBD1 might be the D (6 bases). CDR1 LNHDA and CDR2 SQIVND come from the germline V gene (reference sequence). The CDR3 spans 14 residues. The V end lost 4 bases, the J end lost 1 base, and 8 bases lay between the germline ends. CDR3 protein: CASSTGVSNQPQHF. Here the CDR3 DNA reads TGTGCCAGTAGTACAGGGGTGAGCAATCAGCCCCAGCATTTT.

Written as DNA, the CDR3 is TGTGCCAGCAGTTCCGGACAGGGGGCCCCTCGCGAGCAGTACTTC. It is translated as CASSSGQGAPREQYF. The chain uses TRBV2 and TRBJ2-7; 11 nucleotides line up with TRBD1. Germline lookup yields CDR1 SNHLY and CDR2 FYNNEI. The CDR3 consists of 15 residues. V lost 5 bases, J lost 6 bases, and 9 bases stayed unmatched.

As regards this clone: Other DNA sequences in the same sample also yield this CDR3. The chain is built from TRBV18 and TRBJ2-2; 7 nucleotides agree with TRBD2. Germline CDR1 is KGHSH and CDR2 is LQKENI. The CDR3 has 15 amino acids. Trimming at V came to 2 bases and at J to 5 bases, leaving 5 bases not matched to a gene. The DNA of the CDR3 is TGTGCCAGCTCACCATCGCAGGGAGGGACCGGGGAGCTGTTTTTT. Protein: CASSPSQGGTGELFF.

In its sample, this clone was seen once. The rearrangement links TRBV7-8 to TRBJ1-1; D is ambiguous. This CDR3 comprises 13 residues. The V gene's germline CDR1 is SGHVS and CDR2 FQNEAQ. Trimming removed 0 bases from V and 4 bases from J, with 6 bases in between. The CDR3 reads CASSLATGTEAFF. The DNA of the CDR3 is TGTGCCAGCAGCTTAGCTACGGGCACTGAAGCTTTCTTT.

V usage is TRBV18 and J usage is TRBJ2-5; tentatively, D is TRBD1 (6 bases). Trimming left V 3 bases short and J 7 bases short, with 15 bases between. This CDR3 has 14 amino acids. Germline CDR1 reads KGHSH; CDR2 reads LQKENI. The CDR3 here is CASSPSETGGTQYF. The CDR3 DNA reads TGTGCCAGCTCACCCTCGGAGACAGGAGGGACCCAGTACTTC. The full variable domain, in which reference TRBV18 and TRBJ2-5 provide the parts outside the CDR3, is NAGVMQNPRHLVRRRGQEARLRCSPMKGHSHVYWYRQLPEEGLKFMVYLQKENIIDESGMPKERFSAEFPKEGPSILRIQQVVRGDSAAYFCASSPSETGGTQYFGPGTRLLVL.

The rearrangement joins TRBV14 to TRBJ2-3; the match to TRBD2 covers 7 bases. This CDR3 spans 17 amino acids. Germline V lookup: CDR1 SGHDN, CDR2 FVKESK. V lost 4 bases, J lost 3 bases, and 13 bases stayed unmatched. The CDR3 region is CASSRAGIGGRTDTQYF. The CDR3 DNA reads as TGTGCCAGCAGCCGAGCGGGGATCGGGGGGAGGACAGATACGCAGTATTTT. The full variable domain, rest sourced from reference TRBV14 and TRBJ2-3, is EAGVTQFPSHSVIEKGQTVTLRCDPISGHDNLYWYRRVMGKEIKFLLHFVKESKQDESGMPNNRFLAERTGGTYSTLKVQPAELEDSGVYFCASSRAGIGGRTDTQYFGPGTRLTVL.